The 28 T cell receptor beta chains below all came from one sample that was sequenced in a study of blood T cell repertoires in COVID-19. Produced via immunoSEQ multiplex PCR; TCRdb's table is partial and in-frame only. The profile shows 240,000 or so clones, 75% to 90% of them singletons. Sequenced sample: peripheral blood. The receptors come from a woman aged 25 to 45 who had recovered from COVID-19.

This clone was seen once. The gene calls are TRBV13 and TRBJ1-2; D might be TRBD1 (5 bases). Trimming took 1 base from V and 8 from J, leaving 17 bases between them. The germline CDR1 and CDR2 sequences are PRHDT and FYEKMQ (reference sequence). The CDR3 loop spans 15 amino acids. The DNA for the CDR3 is TGTGCCAGCAGCTTAGCCGGAGAGCCGAACAGGGGCTACACCTTC. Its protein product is CASSLAGEPNRGYTF.

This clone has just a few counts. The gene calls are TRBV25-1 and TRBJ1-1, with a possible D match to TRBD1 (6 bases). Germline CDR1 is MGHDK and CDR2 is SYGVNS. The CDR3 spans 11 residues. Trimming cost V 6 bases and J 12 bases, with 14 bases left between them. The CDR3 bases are TGTGCCAGCAGCCCGGGCAGGGGAACTTTCTTT. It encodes CASSPGRGTFF. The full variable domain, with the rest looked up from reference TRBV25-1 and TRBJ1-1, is EADIYQTPRYLVIGTGKKITLECSQTMGHDKMYWYQQDPGMELHLIHYSYGVNSTEKGDLSSESTVSRIRTEHFPLTLESARPSHTSQYLCASSPGRGTFFGQGTRLTVV.

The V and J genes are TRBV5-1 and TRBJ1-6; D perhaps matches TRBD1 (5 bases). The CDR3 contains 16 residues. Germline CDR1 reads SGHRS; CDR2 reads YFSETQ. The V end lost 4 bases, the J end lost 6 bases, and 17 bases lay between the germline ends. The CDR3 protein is CASSPNLGGGNSPLHF. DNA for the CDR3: TGCGCCAGCAGCCCTAACCTCGGGGGGGGTAATTCACCCCTCCACTTT.

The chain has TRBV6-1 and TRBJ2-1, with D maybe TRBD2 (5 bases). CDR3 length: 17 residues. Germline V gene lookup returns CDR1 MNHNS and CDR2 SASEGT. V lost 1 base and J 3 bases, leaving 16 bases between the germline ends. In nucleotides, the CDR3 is TGTGCCAGCAGTGAAGAGCGGCCCGCTGCAGGCTACAATGAGCAGTTCTTC. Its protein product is CASSEERPAAGYNEQFF.

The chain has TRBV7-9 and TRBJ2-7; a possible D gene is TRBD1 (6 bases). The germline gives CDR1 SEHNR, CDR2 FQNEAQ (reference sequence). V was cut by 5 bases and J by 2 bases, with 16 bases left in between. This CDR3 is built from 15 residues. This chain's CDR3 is CASSPEGTPTYEQYF. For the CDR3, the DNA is TGTGCCAGCAGCCCCGAGGGGACACCCACCTACGAGCAGTACTTC.

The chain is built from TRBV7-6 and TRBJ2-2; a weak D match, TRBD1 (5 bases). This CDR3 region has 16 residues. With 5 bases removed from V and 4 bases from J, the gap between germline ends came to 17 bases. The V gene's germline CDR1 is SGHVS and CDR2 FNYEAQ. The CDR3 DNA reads TGTGCCAGCAGCCACCCCAGGGAAATTGGCACCGGGGAGCTGTTTTTT. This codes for CASSHPREIGTGELFF.

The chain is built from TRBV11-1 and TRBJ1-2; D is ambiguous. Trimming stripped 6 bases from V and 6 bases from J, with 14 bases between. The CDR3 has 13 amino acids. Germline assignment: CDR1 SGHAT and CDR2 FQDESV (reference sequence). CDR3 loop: CASRVGSLDGYTF. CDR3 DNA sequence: TGTGCCAGCAGGGTCGGGTCACTTGATGGCTACACCTTC.

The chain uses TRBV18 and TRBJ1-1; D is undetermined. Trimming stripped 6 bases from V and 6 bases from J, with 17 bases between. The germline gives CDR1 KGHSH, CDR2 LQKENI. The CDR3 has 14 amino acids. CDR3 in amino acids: CASSMDVLEAEAFF. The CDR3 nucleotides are TGTGCCAGCTCGATGGATGTGCTTGAGGCTGAAGCTTTCTTT.

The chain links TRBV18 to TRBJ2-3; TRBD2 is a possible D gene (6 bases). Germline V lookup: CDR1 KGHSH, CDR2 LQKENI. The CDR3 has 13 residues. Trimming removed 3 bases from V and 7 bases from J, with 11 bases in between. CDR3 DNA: TGTGCCAGCTCACCCGAGGGACTTTATACGCAGTATTTT. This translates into CASSPEGLYTQYF.

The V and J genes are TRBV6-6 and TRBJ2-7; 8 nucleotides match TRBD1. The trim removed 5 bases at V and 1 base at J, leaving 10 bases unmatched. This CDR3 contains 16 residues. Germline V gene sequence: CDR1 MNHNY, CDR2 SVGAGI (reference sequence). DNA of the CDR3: TGTGCCAGCAGTAACCCCGACAGGGGCGATTCCTACGAGCAGTACTTC. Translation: CASSNPDRGDSYEQYF.

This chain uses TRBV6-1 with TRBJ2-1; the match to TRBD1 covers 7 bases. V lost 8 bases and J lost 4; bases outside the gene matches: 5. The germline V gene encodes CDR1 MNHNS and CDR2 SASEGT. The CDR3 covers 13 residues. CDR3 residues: CASGTEIYNEQFF. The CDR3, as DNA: TGTGCCAGCGGGACAGAGATATACAATGAGCAGTTCTTC.

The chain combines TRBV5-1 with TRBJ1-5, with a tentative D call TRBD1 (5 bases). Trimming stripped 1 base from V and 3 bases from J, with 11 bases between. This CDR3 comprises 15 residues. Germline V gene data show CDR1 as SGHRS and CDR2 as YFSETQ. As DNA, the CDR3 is TGCGCCAGCAGCTTGTTGTCAGGGCCCAATCAGCCCCAGCATTTT. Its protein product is CASSLLSGPNQPQHF.

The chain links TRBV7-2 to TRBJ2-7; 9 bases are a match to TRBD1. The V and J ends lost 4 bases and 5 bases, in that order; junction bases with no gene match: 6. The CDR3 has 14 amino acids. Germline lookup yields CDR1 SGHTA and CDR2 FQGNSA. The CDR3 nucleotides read TGTGCCAGCAGCTCCGGGACAGGGTCCCACGAGCAGTACTTC. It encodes CASSSGTGSHEQYF.

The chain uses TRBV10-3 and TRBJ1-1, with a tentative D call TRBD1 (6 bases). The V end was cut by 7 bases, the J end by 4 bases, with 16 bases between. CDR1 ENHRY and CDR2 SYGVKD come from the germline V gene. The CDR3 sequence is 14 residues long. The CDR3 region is CAITAGGQGTEAFF. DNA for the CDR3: TGTGCCATCACCGCGGGGGGCCAAGGCACTGAAGCTTTCTTT.

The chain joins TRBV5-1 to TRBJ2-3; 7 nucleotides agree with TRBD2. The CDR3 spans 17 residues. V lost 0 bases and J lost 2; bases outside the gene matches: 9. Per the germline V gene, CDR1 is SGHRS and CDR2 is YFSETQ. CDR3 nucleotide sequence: TGCGCCAGCAGCTTGGAGTGGCGGGGGAGTCTCACAGATACGCAGTATTTT. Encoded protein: CASSLEWRGSLTDTQYF. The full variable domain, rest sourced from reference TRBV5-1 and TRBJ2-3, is KAGVTQTPRYLIKTRGQQVTLSCSPISGHRSVSWYQQTPGQGLQFLFEYFSETQRNKGNFPGRFSGRQFSNSRSEMNVSTLELGDSALYLCASSLEWRGSLTDTQYFGPGTRLTVL.

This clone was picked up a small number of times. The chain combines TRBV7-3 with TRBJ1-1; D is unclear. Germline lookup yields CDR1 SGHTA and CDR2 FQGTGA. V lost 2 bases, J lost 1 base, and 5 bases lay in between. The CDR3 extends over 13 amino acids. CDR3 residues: CASSLEGNTEAFF. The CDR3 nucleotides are TGTGCCAGCAGCTTAGAGGGGAACACTGAAGCTTTCTTT.

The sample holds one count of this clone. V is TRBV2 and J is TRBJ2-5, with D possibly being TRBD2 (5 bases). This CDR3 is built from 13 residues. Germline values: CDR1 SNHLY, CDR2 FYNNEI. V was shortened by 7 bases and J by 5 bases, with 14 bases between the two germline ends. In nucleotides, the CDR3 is TGTGCCAGCAAAGGAGGTCCTGGGGAGACCCAGTACTTC. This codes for CASKGGPGETQYF.

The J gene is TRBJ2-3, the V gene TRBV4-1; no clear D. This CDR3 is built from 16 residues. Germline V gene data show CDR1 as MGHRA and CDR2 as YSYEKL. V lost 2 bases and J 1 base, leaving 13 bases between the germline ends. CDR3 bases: TGCGCCAGCAGCCAACCCCTGGCGGCCGGCACAGATACGCAGTATTTT. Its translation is CASSQPLAAGTDTQYF.

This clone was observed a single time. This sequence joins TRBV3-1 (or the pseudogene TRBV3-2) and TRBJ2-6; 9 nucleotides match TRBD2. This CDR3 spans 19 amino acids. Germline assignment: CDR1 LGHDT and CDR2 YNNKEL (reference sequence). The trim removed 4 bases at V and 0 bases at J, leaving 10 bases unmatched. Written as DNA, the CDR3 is TGTGCCAGCAGCCTCGCTGGGACTAGCAGCCCCTCTGGGGCCAACGTCCTGACTTTC. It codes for CASSLAGTSSPSGANVLTF.

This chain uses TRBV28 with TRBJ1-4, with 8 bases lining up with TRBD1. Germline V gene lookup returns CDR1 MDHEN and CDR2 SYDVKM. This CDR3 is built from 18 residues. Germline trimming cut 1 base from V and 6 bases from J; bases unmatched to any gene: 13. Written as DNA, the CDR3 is TGTGCCAGCAGTTTATTCCCGATGGGGGGACAGGCGGATGAAAAACTGTTTTTT. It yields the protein CASSLFPMGGQADEKLFF.

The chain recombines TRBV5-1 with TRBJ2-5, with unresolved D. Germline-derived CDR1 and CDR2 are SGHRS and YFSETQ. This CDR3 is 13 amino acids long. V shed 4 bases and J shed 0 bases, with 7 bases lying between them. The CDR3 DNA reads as TGCGCCAGCAGCCCAGCGTACCAAGAGACCCAGTACTTC. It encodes CASSPAYQETQYF.

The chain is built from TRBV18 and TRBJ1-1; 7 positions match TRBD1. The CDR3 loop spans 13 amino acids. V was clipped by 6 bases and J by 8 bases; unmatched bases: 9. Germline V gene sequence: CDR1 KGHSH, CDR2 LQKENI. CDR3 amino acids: CASSRGQTLEAFF. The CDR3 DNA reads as TGTGCCAGCTCGCGGGGACAGACCTTGGAAGCTTTCTTT.

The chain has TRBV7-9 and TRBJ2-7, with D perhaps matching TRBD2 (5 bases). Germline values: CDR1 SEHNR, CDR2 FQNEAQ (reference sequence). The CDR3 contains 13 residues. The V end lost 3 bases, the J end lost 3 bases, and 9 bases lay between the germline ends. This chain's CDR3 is CASSFSASYEQYF. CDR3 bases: TGTGCCAGCAGCTTTAGCGCCAGCTACGAGCAGTACTTC.

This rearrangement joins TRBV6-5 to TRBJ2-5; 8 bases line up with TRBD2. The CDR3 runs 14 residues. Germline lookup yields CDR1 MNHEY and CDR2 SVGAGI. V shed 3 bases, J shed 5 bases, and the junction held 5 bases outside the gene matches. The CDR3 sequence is CASSYFGGGETQYF. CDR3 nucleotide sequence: TGTGCCAGCAGTTATTTCGGCGGGGGGGAGACCCAGTACTTC.

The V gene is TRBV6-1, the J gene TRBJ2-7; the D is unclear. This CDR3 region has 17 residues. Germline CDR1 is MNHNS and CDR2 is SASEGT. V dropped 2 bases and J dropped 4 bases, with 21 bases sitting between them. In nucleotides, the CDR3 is TGTGCCAGCAGTGAAAGCTCGGGTTTTCCCCTTCTATACGAGCAGTACTTC. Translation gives CASSESSGFPLLYEQYF.

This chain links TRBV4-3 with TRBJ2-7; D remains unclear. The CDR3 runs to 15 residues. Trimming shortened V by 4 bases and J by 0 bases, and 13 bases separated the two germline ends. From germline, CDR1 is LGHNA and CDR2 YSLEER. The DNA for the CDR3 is TGCGCCAGCAGCCTTCAGCCGAGCGACTCCTACGAGCAGTACTTC. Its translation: CASSLQPSDSYEQYF.

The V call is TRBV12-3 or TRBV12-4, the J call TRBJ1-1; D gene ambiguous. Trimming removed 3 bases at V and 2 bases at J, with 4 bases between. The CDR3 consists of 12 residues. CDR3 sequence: CASSFSNTEAFF. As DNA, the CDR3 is TGTGCCAGCAGTTTTTCTAACACTGAAGCTTTCTTT.

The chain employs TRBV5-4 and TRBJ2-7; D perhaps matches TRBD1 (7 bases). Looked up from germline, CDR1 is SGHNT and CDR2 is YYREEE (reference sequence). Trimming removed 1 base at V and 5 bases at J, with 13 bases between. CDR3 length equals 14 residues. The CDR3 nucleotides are TGTGCCAGCAGCTTGCAGGGGGGCCGGAACGAGCAGTACTTC. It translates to CASSLQGGRNEQYF.